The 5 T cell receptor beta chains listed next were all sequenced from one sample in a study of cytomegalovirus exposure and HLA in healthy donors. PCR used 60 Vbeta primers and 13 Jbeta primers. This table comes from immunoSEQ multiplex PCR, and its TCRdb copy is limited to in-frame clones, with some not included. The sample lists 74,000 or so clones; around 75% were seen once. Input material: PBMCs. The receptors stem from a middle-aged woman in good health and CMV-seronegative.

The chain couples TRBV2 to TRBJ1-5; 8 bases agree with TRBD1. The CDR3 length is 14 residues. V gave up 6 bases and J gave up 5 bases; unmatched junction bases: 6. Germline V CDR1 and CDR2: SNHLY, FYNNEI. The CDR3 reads CASRPTGEYQPQHF. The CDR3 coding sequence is TGTGCCAGCAGACCGACAGGGGAGTATCAGCCCCAGCATTTT.

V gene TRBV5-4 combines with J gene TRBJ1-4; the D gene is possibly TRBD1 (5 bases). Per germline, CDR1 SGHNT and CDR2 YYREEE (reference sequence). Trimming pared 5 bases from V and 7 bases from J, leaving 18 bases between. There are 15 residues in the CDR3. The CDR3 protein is CASSTFAGETEKLFF. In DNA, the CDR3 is TGTGCCAGCAGTACCTTCGCGGGGGAAACTGAAAAACTGTTTTTT.

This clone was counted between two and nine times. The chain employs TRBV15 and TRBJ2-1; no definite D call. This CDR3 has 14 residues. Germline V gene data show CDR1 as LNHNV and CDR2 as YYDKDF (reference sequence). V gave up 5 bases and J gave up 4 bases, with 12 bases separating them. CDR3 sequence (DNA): TGTGCCACCAGCGTCCCCCCCAATTACAATGAGCAGTTCTTC. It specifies CATSVPPNYNEQFF.

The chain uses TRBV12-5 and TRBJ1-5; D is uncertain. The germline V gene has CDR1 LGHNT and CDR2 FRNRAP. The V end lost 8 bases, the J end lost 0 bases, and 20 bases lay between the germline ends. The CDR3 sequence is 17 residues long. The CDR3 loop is CASTWVAERYSNQPQHF. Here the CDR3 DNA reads TGTGCTAGTACCTGGGTGGCGGAACGTTATAGCAATCAGCCCCAGCATTTT. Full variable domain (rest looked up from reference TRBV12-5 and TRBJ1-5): DARVTQTPRHKVTEMGQEVTMRCQPILGHNTVFWYRQTMMQGLELLAYFRNRAPLDDSGMPKDRFSAEMPDATLATLKIQPSEPRDSAVYFCASTWVAERYSNQPQHFGDGTRLSIL.

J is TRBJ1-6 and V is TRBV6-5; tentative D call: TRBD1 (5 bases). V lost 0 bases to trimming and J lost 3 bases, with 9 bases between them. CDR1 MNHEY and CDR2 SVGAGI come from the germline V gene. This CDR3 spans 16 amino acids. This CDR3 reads CASSYSSDSYNSPLHF. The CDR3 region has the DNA TGTGCCAGCAGTTACTCGAGTGACAGCTATAATTCACCCCTCCACTTT.